Detailed here is one TCR beta chain. The data stem from a study of preoperative IRX-2 immunotherapy in early breast cancer. Treatment defined: preoperative locoregional IRX-2 cytokine immunotherapy. Sequenced by immunoSEQ multiplex PCR; TCRdb stores in-frame clones only, minus some. The profile shows around 34,000 clones, 80% to 85% of them singletons. This CDR3 has 14 amino acids. Trimming shortened V by 7 bases and J by 1 base, and 14 bases separated the two germline ends. Germline loops: CDR1 LNHDA, CDR2 SQIVND (reference sequence). This TCR was recovered from a human donor with breast cancer. J is TRBJ2-7 and V is TRBV19; weak D call: TRBD2 (5 bases). The material sequenced was lymph node tissue, taken from a patient treated with IRX-2 immunotherapy. CDR3 amino acids: CASTLDGESYEQYF. The CDR3 coding sequence is TGTGCCAGTACCTTGGACGGGGAGTCCTACGAGCAGTACTTC.